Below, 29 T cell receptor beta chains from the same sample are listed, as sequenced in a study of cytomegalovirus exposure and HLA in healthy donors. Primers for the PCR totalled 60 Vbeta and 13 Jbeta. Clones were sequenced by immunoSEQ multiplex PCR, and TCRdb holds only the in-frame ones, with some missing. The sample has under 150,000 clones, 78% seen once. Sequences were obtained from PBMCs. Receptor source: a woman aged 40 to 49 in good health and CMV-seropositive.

The CDR3 DNA is TGTGCCAGCAGCCCAAGGATTATGGCTAGCGGCTACAATGAGCAGTTCTTC. Encoded protein: CASSPRIMASGYNEQFF. This chain connects TRBV11-2 to TRBJ2-1, with 7 nucleotides matching TRBD2. V lost 5 bases and J lost 3; bases outside the gene matches: 13. Germline V gives CDR1 SGHAT, CDR2 FQNNGV. CDR3 size: 17 residues.

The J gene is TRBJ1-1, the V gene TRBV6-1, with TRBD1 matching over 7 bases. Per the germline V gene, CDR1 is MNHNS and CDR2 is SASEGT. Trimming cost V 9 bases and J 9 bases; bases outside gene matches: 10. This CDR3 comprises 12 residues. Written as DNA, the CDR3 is TGTGCCAGACACAGGGGCGCCCCCAAAGCTTTCTTT. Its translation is CARHRGAPKAFF.

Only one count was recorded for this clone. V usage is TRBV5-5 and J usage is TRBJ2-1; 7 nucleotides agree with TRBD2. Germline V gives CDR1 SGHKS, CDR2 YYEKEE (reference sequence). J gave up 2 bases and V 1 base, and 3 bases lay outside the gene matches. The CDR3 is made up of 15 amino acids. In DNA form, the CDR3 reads TGTGCCAGCAGCTTGACGGGAGGTCCCTACAATGAGCAGTTCTTC. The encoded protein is CASSLTGGPYNEQFF.

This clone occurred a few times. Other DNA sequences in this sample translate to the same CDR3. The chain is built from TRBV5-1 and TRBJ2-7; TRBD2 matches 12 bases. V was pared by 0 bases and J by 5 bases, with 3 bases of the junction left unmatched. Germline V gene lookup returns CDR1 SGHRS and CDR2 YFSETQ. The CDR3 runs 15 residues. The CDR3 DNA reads TGCGCCAGCAGCTTGGGACTAGCGGGAGTGGACGAGCAGTACTTC. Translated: CASSLGLAGVDEQYF.

The CDR3 nucleotides read TGTGCCAGCAGCAAGACAGGGGGGCGGGCCTACGAGCAGTACTTC. As protein: CASSKTGGRAYEQYF. The chain recombines TRBV7-3 with TRBJ2-7, with 9 positions matching TRBD1. From germline, CDR1 is SGHTA and CDR2 FQGTGA. The CDR3 runs to 15 residues. Trimming took 5 bases from V and 2 from J; bases not matched to a gene: 7. Full variable domain (outside the CDR3, taken from reference TRBV7-3 and TRBJ2-7): GAGVSQTPSNKVTEKGKYVELRCDPISGHTALYWYRQSLGQGPEFLIYFQGTGAADDSGLPNDRFFAVRPEGSVSTLKIQRTERGDSAVYLCASSKTGGRAYEQYFGPGTRLTVT.

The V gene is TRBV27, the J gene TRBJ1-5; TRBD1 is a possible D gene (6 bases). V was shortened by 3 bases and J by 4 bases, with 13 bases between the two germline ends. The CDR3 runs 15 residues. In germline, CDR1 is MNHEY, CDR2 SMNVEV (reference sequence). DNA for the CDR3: TGTGCCAGCAGTTTTGGGGGGGGGACAAATCAGCCCCAGCATTTT. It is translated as CASSFGGGTNQPQHF.

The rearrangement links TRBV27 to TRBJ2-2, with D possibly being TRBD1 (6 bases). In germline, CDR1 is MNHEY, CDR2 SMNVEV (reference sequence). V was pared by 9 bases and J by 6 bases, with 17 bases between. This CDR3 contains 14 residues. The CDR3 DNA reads TGTGCCAGAATACCGGGACACTGCGCCGGGGAGCTGTTTTTT. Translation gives CARIPGHCAGELFF.

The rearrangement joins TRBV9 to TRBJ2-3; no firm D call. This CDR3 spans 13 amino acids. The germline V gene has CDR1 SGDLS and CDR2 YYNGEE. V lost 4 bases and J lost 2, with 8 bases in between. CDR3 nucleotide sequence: TGTGCCAGCAGCCTGGGCGACACAGATACGCAGTATTTT. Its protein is CASSLGDTDTQYF.

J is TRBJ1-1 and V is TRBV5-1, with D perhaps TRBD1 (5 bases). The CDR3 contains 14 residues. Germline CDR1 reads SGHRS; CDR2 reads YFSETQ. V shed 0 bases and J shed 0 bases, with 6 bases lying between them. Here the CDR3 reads CASSLGGVNTEAFF. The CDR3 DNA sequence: TGCGCCAGCAGCTTGGGGGGGGTGAACACTGAAGCTTTCTTT.

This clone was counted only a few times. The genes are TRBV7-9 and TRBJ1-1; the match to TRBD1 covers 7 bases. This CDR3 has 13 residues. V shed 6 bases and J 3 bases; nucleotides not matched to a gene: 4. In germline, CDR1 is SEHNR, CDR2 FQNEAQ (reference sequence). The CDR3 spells CASRPTGDTEAFF. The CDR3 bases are TGTGCCAGCAGGCCAACAGGGGACACTGAAGCTTTCTTT.

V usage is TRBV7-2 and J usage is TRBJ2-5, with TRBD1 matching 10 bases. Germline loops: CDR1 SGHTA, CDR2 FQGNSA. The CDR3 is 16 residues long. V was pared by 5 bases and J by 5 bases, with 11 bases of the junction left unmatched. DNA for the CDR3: TGTGCCAGCAGCCTTGCTCCGACAGGGGGCTTCGAGACCCAGTACTTC. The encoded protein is CASSLAPTGGFETQYF.

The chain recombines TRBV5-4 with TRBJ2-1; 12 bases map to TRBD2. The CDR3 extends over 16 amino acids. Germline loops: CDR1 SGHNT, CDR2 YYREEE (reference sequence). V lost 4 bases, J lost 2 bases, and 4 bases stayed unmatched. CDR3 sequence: CASSHASGRAYNEQFF. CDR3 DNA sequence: TGTGCCAGCAGCCACGCTAGCGGGAGGGCCTACAATGAGCAGTTCTTC. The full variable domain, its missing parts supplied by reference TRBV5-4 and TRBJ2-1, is ETGVTQSPTHLIKTRGQQVTLRCSSQSGHNTVSWYQQALGQGPQFIFQYYREEENGRGNFPPRFSGLQFPNYSSELNVNALELDDSALYLCASSHASGRAYNEQFFGPGTRLTVL.

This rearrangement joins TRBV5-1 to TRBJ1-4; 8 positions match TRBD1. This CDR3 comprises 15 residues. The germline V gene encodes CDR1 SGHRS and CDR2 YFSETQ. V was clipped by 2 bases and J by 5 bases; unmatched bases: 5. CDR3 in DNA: TGCGCCAGCAGCTTTGCAGGGGGCCTAAATGAAAAACTGTTTTTT. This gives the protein CASSFAGGLNEKLFF.

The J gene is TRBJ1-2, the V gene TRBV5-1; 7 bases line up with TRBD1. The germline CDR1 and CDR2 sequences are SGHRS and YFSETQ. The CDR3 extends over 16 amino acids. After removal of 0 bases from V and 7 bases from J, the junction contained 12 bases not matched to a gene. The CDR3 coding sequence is TGCGCCAGCAGCTTGGGAGGGGGCGTAATCTCCGGTGGCTACACCTTC. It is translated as CASSLGGGVISGGYTF.

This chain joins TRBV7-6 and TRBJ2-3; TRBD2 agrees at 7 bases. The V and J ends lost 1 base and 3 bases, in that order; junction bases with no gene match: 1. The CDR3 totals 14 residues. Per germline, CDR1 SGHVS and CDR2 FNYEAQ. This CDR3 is CASSLGGRTDTQYF. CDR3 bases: TGTGCCAGCAGCTTAGGCGGGAGAACAGATACGCAGTATTTT. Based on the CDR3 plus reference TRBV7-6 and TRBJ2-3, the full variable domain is GAGVSQSPRYKVTKRGQDVALRCDPISGHVSLYWYRQALGQGPEFLTYFNYEAQQDKSGLPNDRFSAERPEGSISTLTIQRTEQRDSAMYRCASSLGGRTDTQYFGPGTRLTVL.

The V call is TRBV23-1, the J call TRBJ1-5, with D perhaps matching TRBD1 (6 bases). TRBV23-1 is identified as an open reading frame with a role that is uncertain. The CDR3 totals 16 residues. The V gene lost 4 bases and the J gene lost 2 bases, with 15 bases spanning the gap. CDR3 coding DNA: TGCGCCAGCAGTCCGGGGCTTGGACAGCGCAATCAGCCCCAGCATTTT. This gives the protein CASSPGLGQRNQPQHF.

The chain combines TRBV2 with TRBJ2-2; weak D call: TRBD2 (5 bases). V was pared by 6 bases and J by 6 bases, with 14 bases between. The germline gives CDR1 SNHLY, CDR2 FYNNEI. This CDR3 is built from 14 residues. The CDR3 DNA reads TGTGCCAGCAGCCTTTGGGAGTTTGCCGGGGAGCTGTTTTTT. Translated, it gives CASSLWEFAGELFF. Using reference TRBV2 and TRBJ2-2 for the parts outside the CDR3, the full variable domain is EPEVTQTPSHQVTQMGQEVILRCVPISNHLYFYWYRQILGQKVEFLVSFYNNEISEKSEIFDDQFSVERPDGSNFTLKIRSTKLEDSAMYFCASSLWEFAGELFFGEGSRLTVL.

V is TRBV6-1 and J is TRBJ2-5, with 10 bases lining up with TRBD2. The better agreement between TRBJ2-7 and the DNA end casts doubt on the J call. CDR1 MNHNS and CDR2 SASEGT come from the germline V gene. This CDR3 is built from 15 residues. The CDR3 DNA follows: TGTGCCAGCAGTGAGCGTCGGACTAGCGGCGACGAGCAGTACTTC. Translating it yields CASSERRTSGDEQYF.

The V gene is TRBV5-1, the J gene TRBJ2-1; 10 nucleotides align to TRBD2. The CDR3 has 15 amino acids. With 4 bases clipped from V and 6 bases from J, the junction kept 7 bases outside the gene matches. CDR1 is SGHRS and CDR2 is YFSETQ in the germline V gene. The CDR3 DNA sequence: TGCGCCAGCAGCCCCAGCGGGGGGGGTTCCAATGAGCAGTTCTTC. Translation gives CASSPSGGGSNEQFF.

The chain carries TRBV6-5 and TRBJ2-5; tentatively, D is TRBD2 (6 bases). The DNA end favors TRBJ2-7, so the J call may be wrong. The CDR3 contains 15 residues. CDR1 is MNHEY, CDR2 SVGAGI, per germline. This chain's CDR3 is CASSNSFSGSYEQYF. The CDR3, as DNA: TGTGCCAGCAGCAATTCTTTTAGCGGATCCTACGAGCAGTACTTC.

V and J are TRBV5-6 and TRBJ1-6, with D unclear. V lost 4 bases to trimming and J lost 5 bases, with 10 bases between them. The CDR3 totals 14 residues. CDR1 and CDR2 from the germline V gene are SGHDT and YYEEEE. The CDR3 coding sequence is TGTGCCAGCAGCGCCTATCCGAATAATTCACCCCTCCACTTT. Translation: CASSAYPNNSPLHF.

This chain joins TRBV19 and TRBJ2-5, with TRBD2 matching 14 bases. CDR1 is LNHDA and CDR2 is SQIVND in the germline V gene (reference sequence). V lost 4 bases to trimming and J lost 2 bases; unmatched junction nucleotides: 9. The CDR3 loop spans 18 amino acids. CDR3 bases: TGTGCCAGTAGTAAAGGGACTAGCGGGAGTGCCTTACAAGAGACCCAGTACTTC. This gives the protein CASSKGTSGSALQETQYF.

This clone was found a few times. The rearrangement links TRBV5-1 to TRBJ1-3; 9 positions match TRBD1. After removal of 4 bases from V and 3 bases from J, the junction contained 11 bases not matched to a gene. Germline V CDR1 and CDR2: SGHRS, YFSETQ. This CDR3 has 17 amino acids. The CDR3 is CASSPVTGTGFGNTIYF. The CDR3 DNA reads TGCGCCAGCAGCCCCGTCACGGGGACAGGGTTTGGAAACACCATATATTTT.

CDR3 nucleotides: TGTGCCAGCAGGAGGATTAATTCACCCCTCCACTTT. Its protein product is CASRRINSPLHF. This chain uses TRBV5-6 with TRBJ1-6; D unclear. V gave up 5 bases and J gave up 6 bases, with 6 bases separating them. Germline lookup yields CDR1 SGHDT and CDR2 YYEEEE. This CDR3 has 12 amino acids.

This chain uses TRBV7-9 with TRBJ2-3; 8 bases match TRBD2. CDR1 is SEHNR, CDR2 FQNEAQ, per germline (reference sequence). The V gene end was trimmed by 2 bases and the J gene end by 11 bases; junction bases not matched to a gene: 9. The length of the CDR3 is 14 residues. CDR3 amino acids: CASSLKPAGVVQYF. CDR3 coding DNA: TGTGCCAGCAGCTTAAAGCCAGCGGGAGTCGTGCAGTATTTT.

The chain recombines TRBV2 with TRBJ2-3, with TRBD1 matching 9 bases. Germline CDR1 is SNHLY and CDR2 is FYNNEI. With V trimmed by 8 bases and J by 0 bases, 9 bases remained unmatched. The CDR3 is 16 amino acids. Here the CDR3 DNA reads TGTGCCAGCGAAGCCGGGACAGGGTACAGCACAGATACGCAGTATTTT. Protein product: CASEAGTGYSTDTQYF.

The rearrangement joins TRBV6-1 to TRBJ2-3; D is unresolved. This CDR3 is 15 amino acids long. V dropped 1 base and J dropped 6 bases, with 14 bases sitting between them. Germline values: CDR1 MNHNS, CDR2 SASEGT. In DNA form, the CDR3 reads TGTGCCAGCAGTGAAGGCATGTTCTGGCGGGATACGCAGTATTTT. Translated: CASSEGMFWRDTQYF.

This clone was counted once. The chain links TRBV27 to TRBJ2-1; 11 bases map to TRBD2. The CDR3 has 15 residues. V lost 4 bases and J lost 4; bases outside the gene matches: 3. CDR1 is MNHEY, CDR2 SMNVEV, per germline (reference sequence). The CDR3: CASSSGTSGYNEQFF. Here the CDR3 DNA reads TGTGCCAGCAGTTCCGGGACTAGCGGTTACAATGAGCAGTTCTTC.

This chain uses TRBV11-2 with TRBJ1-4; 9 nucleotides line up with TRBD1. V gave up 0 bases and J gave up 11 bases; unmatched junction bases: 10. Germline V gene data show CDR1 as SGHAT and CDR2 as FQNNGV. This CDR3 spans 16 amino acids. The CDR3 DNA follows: TGTGCCAGCAGCTTAGATCCGGACAGGGGCGCGGTCAAACTGTTTTTT. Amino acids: CASSLDPDRGAVKLFF.